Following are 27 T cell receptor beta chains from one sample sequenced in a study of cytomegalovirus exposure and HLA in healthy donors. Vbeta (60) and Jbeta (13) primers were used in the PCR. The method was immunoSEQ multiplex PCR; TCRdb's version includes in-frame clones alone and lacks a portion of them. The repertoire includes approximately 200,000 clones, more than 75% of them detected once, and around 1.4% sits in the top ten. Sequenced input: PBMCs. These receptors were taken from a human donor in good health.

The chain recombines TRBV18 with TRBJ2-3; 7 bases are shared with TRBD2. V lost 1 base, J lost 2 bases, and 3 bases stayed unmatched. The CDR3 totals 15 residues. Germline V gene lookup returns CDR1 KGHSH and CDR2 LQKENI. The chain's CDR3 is CASSPLGTNTDTQYF. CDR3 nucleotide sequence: TGTGCCAGCTCACCACTCGGGACTAACACAGATACGCAGTATTTT.

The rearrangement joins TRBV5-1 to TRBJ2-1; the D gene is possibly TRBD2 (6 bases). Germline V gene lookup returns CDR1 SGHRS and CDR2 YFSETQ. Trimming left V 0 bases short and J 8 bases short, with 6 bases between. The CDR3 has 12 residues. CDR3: CASSLGGDEQFF. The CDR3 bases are TGCGCCAGCAGCTTGGGGGGGGATGAGCAGTTCTTC.

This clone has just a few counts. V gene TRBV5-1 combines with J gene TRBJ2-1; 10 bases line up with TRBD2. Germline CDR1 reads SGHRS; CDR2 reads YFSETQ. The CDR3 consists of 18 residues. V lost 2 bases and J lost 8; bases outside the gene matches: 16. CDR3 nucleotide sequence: TGCGCCAGCAGCTTTACCGGGACTAGCGAGAGTACTTGGGATGAGCAGTTCTTC. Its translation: CASSFTGTSESTWDEQFF.

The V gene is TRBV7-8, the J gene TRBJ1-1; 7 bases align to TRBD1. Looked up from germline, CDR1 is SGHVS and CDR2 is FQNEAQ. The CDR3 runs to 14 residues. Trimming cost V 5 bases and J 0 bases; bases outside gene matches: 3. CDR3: CASSQTGVNTEAFF. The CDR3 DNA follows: TGTGCCAGCAGCCAAACAGGGGTGAACACTGAAGCTTTCTTT.

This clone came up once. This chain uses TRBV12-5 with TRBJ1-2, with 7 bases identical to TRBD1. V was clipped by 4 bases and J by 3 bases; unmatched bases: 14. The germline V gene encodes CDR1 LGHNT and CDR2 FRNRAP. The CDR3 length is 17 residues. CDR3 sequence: CASGWSSNRGFYYGYTF. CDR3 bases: TGTGCTAGTGGTTGGAGCAGTAACAGGGGATTTTACTATGGCTACACCTTC.

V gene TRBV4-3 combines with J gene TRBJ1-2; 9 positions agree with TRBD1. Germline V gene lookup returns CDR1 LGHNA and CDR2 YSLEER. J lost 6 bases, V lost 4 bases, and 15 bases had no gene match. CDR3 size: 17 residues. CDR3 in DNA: TGCGCCAGCAGCCCGTCCGGGACAGGGATATCCTCGCATGGCTACACCTTC. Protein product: CASSPSGTGISSHGYTF.

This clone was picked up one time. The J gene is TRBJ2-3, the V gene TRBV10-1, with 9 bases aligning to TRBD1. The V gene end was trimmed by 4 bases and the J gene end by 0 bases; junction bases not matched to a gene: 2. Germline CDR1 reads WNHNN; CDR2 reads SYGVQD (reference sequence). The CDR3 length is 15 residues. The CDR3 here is CASSGGTGSTDTQYF. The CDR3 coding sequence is TGCGCCAGCAGTGGGGGGACAGGGAGCACAGATACGCAGTATTTT.

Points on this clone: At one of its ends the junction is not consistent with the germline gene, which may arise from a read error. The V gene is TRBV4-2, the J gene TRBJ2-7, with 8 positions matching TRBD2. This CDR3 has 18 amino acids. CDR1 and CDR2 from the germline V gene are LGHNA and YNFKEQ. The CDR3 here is CASSQDLVTGGPSDEQYF. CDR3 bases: TGTGCCAGCAGCCAAGATCTAGTCACGGGAGGGCCCTCCGACGAGCAGTACTTC.

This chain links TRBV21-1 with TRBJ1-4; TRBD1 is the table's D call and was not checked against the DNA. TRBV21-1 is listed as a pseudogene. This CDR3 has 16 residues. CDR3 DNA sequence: TGTGCCAGCAGCCCCTCGGGACAGGGCAACGGTGAAAAACTGTTTTTT. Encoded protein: CASSPSGQGNGEKLFF.

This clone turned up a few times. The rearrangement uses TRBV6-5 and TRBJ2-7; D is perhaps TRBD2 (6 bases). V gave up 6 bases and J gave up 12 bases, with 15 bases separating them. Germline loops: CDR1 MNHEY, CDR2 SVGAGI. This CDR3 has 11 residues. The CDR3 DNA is TGTGCCAGCAGGGGTGGGGGGACGGTGTACTTC. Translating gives CASRGGGTVYF.

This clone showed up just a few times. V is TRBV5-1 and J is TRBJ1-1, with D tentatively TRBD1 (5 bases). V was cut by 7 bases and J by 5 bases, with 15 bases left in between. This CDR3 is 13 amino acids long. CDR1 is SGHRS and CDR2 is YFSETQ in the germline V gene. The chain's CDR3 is CASGLSGETEAFF. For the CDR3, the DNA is TGCGCCAGCGGGTTATCGGGGGAGACTGAAGCTTTCTTT.

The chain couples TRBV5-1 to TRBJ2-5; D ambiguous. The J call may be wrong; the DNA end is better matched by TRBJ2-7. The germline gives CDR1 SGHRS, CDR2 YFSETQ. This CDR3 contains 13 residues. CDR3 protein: CASDSRLVNEQYF. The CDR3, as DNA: TGCGCCAGCGATTCGCGGTTGGTGAACGAGCAGTACTTC.

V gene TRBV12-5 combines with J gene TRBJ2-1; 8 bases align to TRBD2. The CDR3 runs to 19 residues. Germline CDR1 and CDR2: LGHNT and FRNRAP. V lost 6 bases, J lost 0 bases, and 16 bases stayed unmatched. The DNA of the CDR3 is TGTGCTAGTGGACCCCGTATCGTAGCGGGAAGTATCTCCTACAATGAGCAGTTCTTC. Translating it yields CASGPRIVAGSISYNEQFF. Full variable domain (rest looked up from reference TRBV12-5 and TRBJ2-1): DARVTQTPRHKVTEMGQEVTMRCQPILGHNTVFWYRQTMMQGLELLAYFRNRAPLDDSGMPKDRFSAEMPDATLATLKIQPSEPRDSAVYFCASGPRIVAGSISYNEQFFGPGTRLTVL.

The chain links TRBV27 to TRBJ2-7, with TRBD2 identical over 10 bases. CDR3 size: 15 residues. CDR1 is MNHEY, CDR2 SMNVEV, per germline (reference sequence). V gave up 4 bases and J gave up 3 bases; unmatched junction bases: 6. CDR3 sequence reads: CASSSTGLAYYEQYF. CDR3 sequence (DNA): TGTGCCAGCAGTTCTACGGGACTAGCGTACTACGAGCAGTACTTC.

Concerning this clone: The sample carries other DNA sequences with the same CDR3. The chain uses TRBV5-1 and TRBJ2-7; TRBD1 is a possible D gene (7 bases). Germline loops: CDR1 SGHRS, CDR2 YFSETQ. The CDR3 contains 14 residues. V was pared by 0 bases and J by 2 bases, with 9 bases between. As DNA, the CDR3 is TGCGCCAGCAGCTTGGGCGGGACAGCCTACGAGCAGTACTTC. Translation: CASSLGGTAYEQYF.

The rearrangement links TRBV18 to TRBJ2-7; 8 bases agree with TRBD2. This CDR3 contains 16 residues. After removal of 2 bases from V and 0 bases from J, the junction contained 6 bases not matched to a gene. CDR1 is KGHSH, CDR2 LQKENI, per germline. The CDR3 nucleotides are TGTGCCAGCTCACCATCGGTCGGGAGGGCCTCCTACGAGCAGTACTTC. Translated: CASSPSVGRASYEQYF. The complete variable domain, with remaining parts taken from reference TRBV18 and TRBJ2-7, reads NAGVMQNPRHLVRRRGQEARLRCSPMKGHSHVYWYRQLPEEGLKFMVYLQKENIIDESGMPKERFSAEFPKEGPSILRIQQVVRGDSAAYFCASSPSVGRASYEQYFGPGTRLTVT.

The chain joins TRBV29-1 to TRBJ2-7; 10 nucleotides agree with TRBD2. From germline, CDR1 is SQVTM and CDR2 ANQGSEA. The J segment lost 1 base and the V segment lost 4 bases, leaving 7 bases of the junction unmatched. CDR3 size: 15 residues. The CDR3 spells CSVVISSGRSYEQYF. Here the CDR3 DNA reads TGCAGCGTTGTGATTTCTAGCGGGAGATCCTACGAGCAGTACTTC.

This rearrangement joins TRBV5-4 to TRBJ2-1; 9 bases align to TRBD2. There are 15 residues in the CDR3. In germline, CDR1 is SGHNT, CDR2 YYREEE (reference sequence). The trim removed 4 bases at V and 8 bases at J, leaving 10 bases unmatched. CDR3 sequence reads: CASSRSGRPIHEQFF. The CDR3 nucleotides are TGTGCCAGCAGCCGTAGCGGGAGACCTATCCATGAGCAGTTCTTC.

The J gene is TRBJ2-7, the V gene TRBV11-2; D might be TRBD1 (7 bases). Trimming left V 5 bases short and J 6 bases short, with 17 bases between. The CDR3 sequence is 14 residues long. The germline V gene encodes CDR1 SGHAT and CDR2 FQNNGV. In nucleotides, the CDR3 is TGTGCCAGCAGCCAGGGGGGCAGGAGGACCGAGCAGTACTTC. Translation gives CASSQGGRRTEQYF.

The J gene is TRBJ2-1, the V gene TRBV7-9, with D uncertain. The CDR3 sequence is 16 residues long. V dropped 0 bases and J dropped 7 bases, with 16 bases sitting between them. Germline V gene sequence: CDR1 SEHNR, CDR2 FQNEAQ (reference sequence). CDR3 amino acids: CASSLAGSGGRNEQFF. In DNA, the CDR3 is TGTGCCAGCAGCTTAGCCGGGTCTGGTGGAAGGAATGAGCAGTTCTTC.

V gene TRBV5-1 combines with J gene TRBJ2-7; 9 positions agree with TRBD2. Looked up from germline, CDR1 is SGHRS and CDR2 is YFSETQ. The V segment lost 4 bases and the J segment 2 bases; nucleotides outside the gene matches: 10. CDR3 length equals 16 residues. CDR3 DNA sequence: TGCGCCAGCAGCCCCGTGGCTAGCGGGGATACCTACGAGCAGTACTTC. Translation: CASSPVASGDTYEQYF.

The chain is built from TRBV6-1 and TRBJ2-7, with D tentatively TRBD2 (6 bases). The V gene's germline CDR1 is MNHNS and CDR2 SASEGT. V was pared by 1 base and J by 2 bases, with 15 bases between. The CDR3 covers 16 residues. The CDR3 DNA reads TGTGCCAGCAGTGAAGGGTGGGGACTGATCGCCTACGAGCAGTACTTC. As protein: CASSEGWGLIAYEQYF.

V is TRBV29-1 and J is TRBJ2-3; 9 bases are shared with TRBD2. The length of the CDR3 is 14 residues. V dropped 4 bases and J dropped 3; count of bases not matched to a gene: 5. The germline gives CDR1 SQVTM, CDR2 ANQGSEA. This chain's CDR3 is CSVASGTWTDTQYF. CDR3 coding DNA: TGCAGCGTTGCTAGCGGGACGTGGACAGATACGCAGTATTTT.

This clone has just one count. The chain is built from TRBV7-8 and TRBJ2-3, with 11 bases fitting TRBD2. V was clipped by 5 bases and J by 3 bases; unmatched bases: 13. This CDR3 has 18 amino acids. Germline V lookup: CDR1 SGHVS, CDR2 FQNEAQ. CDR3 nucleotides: TGTGCCAGCAGCCGAAGAACCGGGACTAGCGGCCCAACAGATACGCAGTATTTT. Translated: CASSRRTGTSGPTDTQYF.

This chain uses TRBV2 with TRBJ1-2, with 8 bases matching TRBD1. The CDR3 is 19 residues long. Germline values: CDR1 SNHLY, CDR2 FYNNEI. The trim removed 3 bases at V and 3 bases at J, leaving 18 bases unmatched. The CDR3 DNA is TGTGCCAGCAGTGATGACCGATGGACAGGGAGAGGACCCTACTATGGCTACACCTTC. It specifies CASSDDRWTGRGPYYGYTF. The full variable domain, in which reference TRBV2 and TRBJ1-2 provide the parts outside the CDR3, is EPEVTQTPSHQVTQMGQEVILRCVPISNHLYFYWYRQILGQKVEFLVSFYNNEISEKSEIFDDQFSVERPDGSNFTLKIRSTKLEDSAMYFCASSDDRWTGRGPYYGYTFGSGTRLTVV.

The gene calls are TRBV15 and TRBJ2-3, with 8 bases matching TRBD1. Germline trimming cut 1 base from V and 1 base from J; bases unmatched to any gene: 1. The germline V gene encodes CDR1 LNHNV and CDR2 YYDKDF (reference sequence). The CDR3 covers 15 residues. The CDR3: CATSRAGGGTDTQYF. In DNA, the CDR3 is TGTGCCACCAGCAGAGCAGGGGGCGGCACAGATACGCAGTATTTT.

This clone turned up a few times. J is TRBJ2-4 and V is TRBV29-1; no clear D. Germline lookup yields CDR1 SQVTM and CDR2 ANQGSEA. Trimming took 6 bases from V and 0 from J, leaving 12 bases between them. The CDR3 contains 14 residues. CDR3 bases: TGCAGCGTAGCGCGAGTTGAAGCCAAAAACATTCAGTACTTC. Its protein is CSVARVEAKNIQYF.